Below are 17 T cell receptor beta chains sequenced from a single sample in a study of blood T cell repertoires in COVID-19. The method was immunoSEQ multiplex PCR; TCRdb's version includes in-frame clones alone and lacks a portion of them. The table has about 210,000 clones, 89% seen once. The specimen sequenced was peripheral blood. All receptors come from a middle-aged woman with acute or convalescent COVID-19.

The chain combines TRBV6-1 with TRBJ2-7; 9 bases agree with TRBD1. V was clipped by 3 bases and J by 5 bases; unmatched bases: 8. This CDR3 contains 15 residues. Germline CDR1 and CDR2: MNHNS and SASEGT. CDR3 DNA: TGTGCCAGCAGTGACCAGGGACAGGGATCTGACGAGCAGTACGTC. It is translated as CASSDQGQGSDEQYV.

The chain combines TRBV30 with TRBJ2-5, with 10 bases aligning to TRBD2. The V gene's germline CDR1 is GTSNPN and CDR2 SVGIG (reference sequence). The V segment lost 1 base and the J segment 4 bases; nucleotides outside the gene matches: 6. The CDR3 runs 15 residues. The CDR3 sequence: CAWSGVAGGRETQYF. The CDR3 coding sequence is TGTGCCTGGAGTGGAGTAGCGGGGGGCAGAGAGACCCAGTACTTC.

This chain links TRBV19 with TRBJ1-6; D perhaps matches TRBD1 (6 bases). In germline, CDR1 is LNHDA, CDR2 SQIVND (reference sequence). V lost 4 bases and J lost 4, with 14 bases in between. The CDR3 has 16 residues. The CDR3 DNA sequence: TGTGCCAGTAGTACCGGCGGACAGCATTATAATTCACCCCTCCACTTT. Translated, it gives CASSTGGQHYNSPLHF.

This clone was observed a few times. The CDR3 sequence: CASRRSPGGDQETQYF. The CDR3 DNA sequence: TGTGCCAGCAGACGTTCCCCGGGGGGGGACCAAGAGACCCAGTACTTC. The chain joins TRBV7-2 to TRBJ2-5; TRBD2 matches at 8 bases. After removal of 6 bases from V and 0 bases from J, the junction contained 9 bases not matched to a gene. CDR1 and CDR2 from the germline V gene are SGHTA and FQGNSA. This CDR3 region has 16 residues.

The chain couples TRBV12-3 or TRBV12-4 to TRBJ1-1, with 7 positions matching TRBD1. The trim removed 5 bases at V and 12 bases at J, leaving 9 bases unmatched. There are 12 residues in the CDR3. The CDR3 spells CASSPRTGGSFF. The CDR3 bases are TGTGCCAGCAGTCCCCGGACAGGTGGGTCTTTCTTT.

This rearrangement joins TRBV4-1 to TRBJ1-2; 7 bases agree with TRBD1. V shed 5 bases, J shed 8 bases, and the junction held 8 bases outside the gene matches. This CDR3 region has 13 residues. Germline-derived CDR1 and CDR2 are MGHRA and YSYEKL. CDR3 residues: CASSTWDSTGYTF. CDR3 DNA sequence: TGCGCCAGCAGCACTTGGGACAGTACGGGCTACACCTTC.

The chain employs TRBV10-1 and TRBJ2-2, with 9 bases identical to TRBD2. The germline gives CDR1 WNHNN, CDR2 SYGVQD (reference sequence). The V gene end was trimmed by 4 bases and the J gene end by 0 bases; junction bases not matched to a gene: 6. This CDR3 contains 17 residues. The CDR3 is CASSVRTSAANTGELFF. In nucleotides, the CDR3 is TGCGCCAGCAGTGTTAGGACTAGCGCCGCGAACACCGGGGAGCTGTTTTTT.

The chain is built from TRBV30 and TRBJ1-6, with TRBD1 matching 8 bases. The CDR3 spans 16 residues. Trimming at V came to 1 base and at J to 3 bases, leaving 5 bases not matched to a gene. CDR1 is GTSNPN, CDR2 SVGIG, per germline (reference sequence). The CDR3 here is CAWSGTGKGYNSPLHF. CDR3 coding DNA: TGTGCCTGGAGTGGGACAGGGAAGGGCTATAATTCACCCCTCCACTTT.

J is TRBJ2-7 and V is TRBV6-2 or TRBV6-3; 8 bases align to TRBD2. V dropped 0 bases and J dropped 7; count of bases not matched to a gene: 11. There are 16 residues in the CDR3. Germline V gene lookup returns CDR1 MNHEY and CDR2 SVGEGT. In DNA, the CDR3 is TGTGCCAGCAGTTACTCGAGCGCGGGGGGCCTACTTGAGCAGTACGTC. Its translation is CASSYSSAGGLLEQYV.

The chain links TRBV9 to TRBJ2-3, with D maybe TRBD1 (6 bases). This CDR3 spans 17 amino acids. The germline V and J ends were trimmed by 4 bases and 0 bases, with 18 bases remaining between them. Germline V gives CDR1 SGDLS, CDR2 YYNGEE. CDR3 nucleotide sequence: TGTGCCAGCAGCTTCAGATCGGGACAAACTAGCACAGATACGCAGTATTTT. Its translation: CASSFRSGQTSTDTQYF.

The chain employs TRBV2 and TRBJ1-5; weak D call: TRBD1 (6 bases). CDR1 SNHLY and CDR2 FYNNEI come from the germline V gene. V shed 5 bases and J shed 3 bases, with 20 bases lying between them. The CDR3 has 17 residues. The CDR3: CASSPQGRGSPNQPQHF. The DNA for the CDR3 is TGTGCCAGCAGTCCCCAAGGTAGGGGGAGTCCCAATCAGCCCCAGCATTTT.

The chain carries TRBV7-9 and TRBJ1-3; TRBD1 matches at 8 bases. This CDR3 is built from 17 residues. V lost 0 bases, J lost 3 bases, and 7 bases stayed unmatched. Looked up from germline, CDR1 is SEHNR and CDR2 is FQNEAQ (reference sequence). This CDR3 reads CASSLAETGGGGNTIYF. The CDR3 DNA reads TGTGCCAGCAGCTTAGCGGAAACAGGGGGAGGTGGAAACACCATATATTTT. The full variable domain, with the rest looked up from reference TRBV7-9 and TRBJ1-3, is DTGVSQNPRHKITKRGQNVTFRCDPISEHNRLYWYRQTLGQGPEFLTYFQNEAQLEKSRLLSDRFSAERPKGSFSTLEIQRTEQGDSAMYLCASSLAETGGGGNTIYFGEGSWLTVV.

This chain links TRBV19 with TRBJ1-2; maybe TRBD1 (6 bases). Trimming removed 1 base from V and 3 bases from J, with 9 bases in between. The CDR3 has 14 amino acids. The germline gives CDR1 LNHDA, CDR2 SQIVND (reference sequence). CDR3 coding DNA: TGTGCCAGTAGTATAGGGGGGGGCGACTATGGCTACACCTTC. As protein: CASSIGGGDYGYTF.

This chain uses TRBV6-5 with TRBJ2-3; possibly TRBD1 for D (6 bases). The germline gives CDR1 MNHEY, CDR2 SVGAGI. The V end was cut by 5 bases, the J end by 2 bases, with 14 bases between. This CDR3 is 15 amino acids long. CDR3: CASSPQGADTDTQYF. The DNA for the CDR3 is TGTGCCAGCAGTCCACAGGGAGCCGACACAGATACGCAGTATTTT.

This rearrangement joins TRBV6-1 to TRBJ2-7; the D is unclear. Germline V gene lookup returns CDR1 MNHNS and CDR2 SASEGT. Trimming left V 3 bases short and J 9 bases short, with 18 bases between. The CDR3 is 14 residues long. The CDR3 DNA reads as TGTGCCAGCAGTGATTTAGGCCTCGGAGCCGGGCAGTACGTC. This translates into CASSDLGLGAGQYV.

V is TRBV5-1 and J is TRBJ1-5; no definite D call. This CDR3 contains 14 residues. Trimming removed 5 bases at V and 4 bases at J, with 13 bases between. The germline CDR1 and CDR2 sequences are SGHRS and YFSETQ. CDR3 amino acids: CASSTGEANQPQHF. The CDR3 coding sequence is TGCGCCAGCAGTACCGGGGAGGCAAATCAGCCCCAGCATTTT.

This chain uses TRBV5-1 with TRBJ1-1, with 9 bases fitting TRBD1. Germline CDR1 is SGHRS and CDR2 is YFSETQ. J gave up 5 bases and V 1 base, and 3 bases lay outside the gene matches. The CDR3 is 14 amino acids. CDR3 residues: CASSLRDRGTEAFF. DNA for the CDR3: TGCGCCAGCAGCTTGAGAGACAGGGGGACTGAAGCTTTCTTT.